This TCR beta chain was captured by sequencing in a study of regulatory T cells in long-lasting Graves disease (dated by TCRdb to the early 2020s). Background for the entire study: Newly diagnosed Graves' disease patients had taken antithyroid drugs for less than 3 months. The study was registered as a clinical trial and conducted in China. Peripheral blood TCR sequencing and RNA sequencing compared persistent Graves' disease patients with newly diagnosed Graves' disease patients. A total of some 33 samples were covered by TCR sequencing, comprising 13 persistent and around 20 newly diagnosed Graves' disease patients.

V ends up 3 bases short and J 2 bases short, with an unmatched junction base count of 6. The CDR3 covers 15 residues, taking in both the cysteine and the phenylalanine. CDR3 DNA is the only sequence kept; it has 45 bases, read in frame from the first base. In the germline V gene, CDR1 corresponds to SNHLY and CDR2 to FYNNEI. In light of the paper, this sample's time point label describes: newly diagnosed GD, antithyroid drugs for less than 3 months. RNA was extracted from PBMCs in TRIzol for both TCR sequencing and RNA sequencing. Graves' disease was diagnosed according to American Thyroid Association guidelines. Recruitment of patients was carried out at an endocrinology department in Xi'an, China. Each patient gave about 8.1 milliliters of peripheral blood, collected in an EDTA anticoagulant tube. Ficoll Paque Plus density gradient separation was used to isolate PBMCs, and no further T cell sorting was performed. An Agilent 2100 Bioanalyzer and agarose gel were used to assess RNA quality, and a NanoDrop 2000 was used to measure RNA concentration.

Library preparation employed multiplex PCR. Sequenced on an Illumina HiSeq 4000. To build TCR beta libraries, CDR3 regions were amplified by Arm-PCR using iRepertoire HTBI primers. Before sequencing, the PCR products went through gel purification. As for the authors' bioinformatics: A total of fewer than 80 TRBV and about 13 TRBJ segments were identified across samples and were used for gene usage analysis of CDR3 amino acid clonotypes. COPE and FqMerger were used to merge the filtered high-quality paired reads into contigs. Contigs were aligned with BLAST to IMGT TRBV, TRBD and TRBJ reference genes, and CDR3 was defined per IMGT. Highly expanded clones were defined as clonotypes with a frequency above 0.1%. Repertoire diversity was measured by Shannon entropy, and V-J evenness by the Gini coefficient. A clonotype found in more than one individual was treated as public. Using fastp at Q25 and MiXCR, TCRdb reprocessed the public reads and kept productive beta chains. Rows matching on CDR3 protein sequence are summarized as one entry with the most common DNA and genes. In this record, the V and J calls reflect TCRdb's handling and not the investigators' own analysis. The sample contains roughly 530,000 distinct CDR3 sequences, around 16% of them found a single time. The ten largest clones add up to just under 25% of the sample.

This clonotype was found many times. What this receptor recognizes is not known. No base quality information exists; no much larger clone differs at one position. General findings and caveats noted by the study authors: The authors acknowledged the small sample size as a limitation that may reduce accuracy. A larger number of public clonotypes was shared among persistent patients (about 2,700) than among newly diagnosed patients (approximately 930). Because the primary lesion, thyroid tissue, could not be accessed, the study looked at peripheral blood alone. Preferential use of TRBV28, TRBJ1-2 and TRBJ2-5 was observed in persistent disease, whereas TRBV20-1 and TRBJ2-1 were favored in newly diagnosed disease. Sequencing and analysis were restricted to the TCR beta chain. Persistent Graves' disease patients showed lower TCR Shannon entropy and fewer highly expanded clones than newly diagnosed patients, suggesting clonal expansion.

This sample also appeared in a second study, on T cells in Graves' hyperthyroidism and ophthalmopathy. As that second paper reports: A patient counted as having stable Graves' hyperthyroidism if no progression to ophthalmopathy occurred over 18 months of follow-up. Hyperthyroidism patients were newly diagnosed, with disease duration under 2 months, and aged 18 to 65 years. Any patient with an uncontrolled infection, another autoimmune disease, pregnancy or lactation was excluded. Diagnoses were established on the basis of clinical symptoms, serum thyroxine and TRAb, thyroid ultrasound, and orbital computed tomography. The first round of RT-PCR for the TCR CDR3 was performed with the HTBI primer set and the Qiagen OneStep RT-PCR kit. Blood samples also contained most of the expanded thyroid clonotypes (frequency above 0.001), which suggests that blood repertoires may reflect thyroid immune responses. In cross-validation, a model built on a 13 V-J signature told ophthalmopathy apart from stable hyperthyroidism with under 90% sensitivity and 81% to 82% specificity, and in testing the same model reached 80%/75%. During validation, the model predicted progression to ophthalmopathy a median of around six months ahead of onset, with around 70% sensitivity and about 72% specificity. A discovery cohort of around 100 patients, roughly 45 with Graves' ophthalmopathy and about 58 with stable Graves' hyperthyroidism, was used to find distinguishing TCR V-J signatures. Whether ophthalmopathy could be predicted prospectively was tested in an independent validation cohort made up of roughly 20 hyperthyroidism patients plus 17 patients who later progressed to ophthalmopathy. The approximately 95 discovery patients were divided at random into training and test sets in a 7:3 ratio. Thyroid tissue and blood T-cell repertoires from six Graves' hyperthyroidism patients were also compared in the study. Once sampling was done, hyperthyroidism patients were given methimazole at a starting dose of 30 mg daily, whereas ophthalmopathy patients were given high-dose intravenous methylprednisolone. Libraries were constructed in a second round of multiplex PCR, after which size selection and purification were performed. Paired-end sequencing of the libraries was performed with 100 bp reads on an Illumina HiSeq2000. Raw data were processed with SOAPnuke, discarding reads with adapters, uncalled bases, mean Phred below 15, or no exact constant-primer or identifier match. High-quality paired reads were merged using COPE v1.2.5, and each unique nucleotide sequence was defined as a clonotype. MiTCR v1.1 was used to align the clonotypes against IMGT TRBV, TRBD and TRBJ reference segments. The analysis included only V-J combinations with a frequency above 0.0001, which together covered about 99% of the repertoires. A TCS score was defined as the ratio between F50 (clonal expansion) and ExV (chaos), using BLOSUM62-based TCRdist between CDR3 peptides within each V-J. Welch's t-statistics and random forest reduced roughly 540 V-J features to about 13, which were used in a naive Bayes classifier (R e1071). Sample size was not statistically predetermined, and blinding of investigators to group allocation was not performed. TCR Vbeta CDR3 sequencing of roughly 140 peripheral blood samples (43 ophthalmopathy, roughly 74 hyperthyroidism and around 17 progressor patients) is reported in the paper.

This sequence was found in a woman between 40 and 65 years old with Graves disease. Donor details come from another sample of the same person, matched by shared clones. The sequence is built from TRBV2 and TRBJ2-7; 8 bases in between match TRBD2. This material consisted of peripheral blood mononuclear cells (PBMCs), taken at new diagnosis, from a patient treated with antithyroid drugs. The CDR3 here reads CASSDQRGPPYEQYF. The DNA sequence is as follows: TGTGCCAGCAGTGACCAGCGGGGGCCCCCCTACGAGCAGTACTTC.